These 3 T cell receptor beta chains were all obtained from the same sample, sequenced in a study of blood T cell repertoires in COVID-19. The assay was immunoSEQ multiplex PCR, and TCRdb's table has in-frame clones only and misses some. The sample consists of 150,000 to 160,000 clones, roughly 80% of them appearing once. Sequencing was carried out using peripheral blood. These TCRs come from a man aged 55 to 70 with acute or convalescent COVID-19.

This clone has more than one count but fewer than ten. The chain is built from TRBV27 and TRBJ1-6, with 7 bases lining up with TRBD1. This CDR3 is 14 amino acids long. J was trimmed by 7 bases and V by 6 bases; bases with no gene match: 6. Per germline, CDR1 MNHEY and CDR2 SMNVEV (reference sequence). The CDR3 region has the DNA TGTGCCAGCAGAGCGACAGGGACCAATTCACCCCTCCACTTT. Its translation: CASRATGTNSPLHF.

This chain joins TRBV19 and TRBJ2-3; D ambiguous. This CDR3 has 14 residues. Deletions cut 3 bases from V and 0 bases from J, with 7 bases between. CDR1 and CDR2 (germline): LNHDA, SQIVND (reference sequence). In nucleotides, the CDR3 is TGTGCCAGTAGTATTGGAGTTAGCACAGATACGCAGTATTTT. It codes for CASSIGVSTDTQYF.

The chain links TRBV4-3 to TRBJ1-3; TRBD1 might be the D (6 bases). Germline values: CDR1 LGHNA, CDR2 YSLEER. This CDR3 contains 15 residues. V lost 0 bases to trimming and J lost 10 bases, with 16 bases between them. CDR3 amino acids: CASSQEPGQVRTIYF. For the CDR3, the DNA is TGCGCCAGCAGCCAAGAACCGGGACAAGTTAGGACCATATATTTT.